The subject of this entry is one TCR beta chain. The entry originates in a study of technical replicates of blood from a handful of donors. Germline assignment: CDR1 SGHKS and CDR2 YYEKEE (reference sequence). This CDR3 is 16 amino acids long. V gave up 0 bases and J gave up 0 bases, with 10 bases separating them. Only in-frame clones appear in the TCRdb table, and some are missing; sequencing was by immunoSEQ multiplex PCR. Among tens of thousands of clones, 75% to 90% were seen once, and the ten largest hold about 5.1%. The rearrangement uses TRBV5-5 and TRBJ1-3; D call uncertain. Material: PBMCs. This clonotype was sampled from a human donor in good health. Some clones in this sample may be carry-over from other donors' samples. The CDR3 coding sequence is TGTGCCAGCAGCTTGGGGGCAGTCCTCTCTGGAAACACCATATATTTT. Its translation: CASSLGAVLSGNTIYF.